These 20 T cell receptor beta chains were sequenced from one sample in a study of blood T cell repertoires in COVID-19. Data came from immunoSEQ multiplex PCR; TCRdb stores just in-frame clones and leaves some out. The sample yields over 200,000 clones, roughly 80% seen once. The sequenced sample consisted of peripheral blood. All receptors derive from a woman in her 70s with active or convalescent COVID-19.

The chain links TRBV2 to TRBJ1-2, with a weak D call TRBD1 (6 bases). Germline-derived CDR1 and CDR2 are SNHLY and FYNNEI. With 5 bases removed from V and 7 bases from J, the gap between germline ends came to 20 bases. There are 15 residues in the CDR3. The CDR3 sequence is CASSPQRGGAGGYTF. The CDR3 bases are TGTGCCAGCAGTCCGCAACGGGGGGGCGCGGGTGGCTACACCTTC.

This clone was detected only a few times. The chain joins TRBV6-2 or TRBV6-3 to TRBJ1-2, with 7 bases identical to TRBD1. The V gene's germline CDR1 is MNHEY and CDR2 SVGEGT. This CDR3 comprises 14 residues. J lost 5 bases, V lost 4 bases, and 7 bases had no gene match. The CDR3 DNA is TGTGCCAGCAGTTCCCCGACAGGGAAGTATGGCTACACCTTC. Translated, it gives CASSSPTGKYGYTF.

The chain uses TRBV18 and TRBJ2-1; D possibly corresponds to TRBD1 (8 bases). Germline V gene lookup returns CDR1 KGHSH and CDR2 LQKENI. The CDR3 covers 15 residues. V was shortened by 3 bases and J by 5 bases, with 14 bases between the two germline ends. Here the CDR3 DNA reads TGTGCCAGCTCACCCCCTACAGGGGGGGACAATGAGCAGTTCTTC. It translates to CASSPPTGGDNEQFF.

The chain links TRBV5-5 to TRBJ1-2; a weak D match, TRBD1 (5 bases). This CDR3 has 13 amino acids. V was clipped by 0 bases and J by 7 bases, with 10 bases between them. CDR1 SGHKS and CDR2 YYEKEE come from the germline V gene (reference sequence). CDR3 nucleotide sequence: TGTGCCAGCAGCTTGGGGATCGGGGGTGGCTACACCTTC. It codes for CASSLGIGGGYTF.

V is TRBV3-1 (or the pseudogene TRBV3-2) and J is TRBJ2-3; 8 bases align to TRBD2. The CDR3 length is 16 residues. Germline trimming cut 1 base from V and 3 bases from J; bases unmatched to any gene: 6. CDR1 and CDR2 from the germline V gene are LGHDT and YNNKEL (reference sequence). For the CDR3, the DNA is TGTGCCAGCAGCCAAGGGGGGGGACTAGGGACAGATACGCAGTATTTT. Its protein is CASSQGGGLGTDTQYF.

This sequence joins TRBV21-1 and TRBJ2-3; the DNA was not compared with TRBD2, the D call given in the table. TRBV21-1 is flagged as a pseudogene. The CDR3 covers 15 residues. The CDR3 DNA follows: TGTGCCAGCCGCGTAGAGAGGGAAGGGAAGAATACGCAGTATTTT. As protein: CASRVEREGKNTQYF.

The chain links TRBV28 to TRBJ1-4; 9 positions agree with TRBD1. The CDR3 sequence is 15 residues long. V lost 7 bases and J lost 7; bases outside the gene matches: 10. The V gene's germline CDR1 is MDHEN and CDR2 SYDVKM. The CDR3 loop is CASNSQTGGIEKLFF. As DNA, the CDR3 is TGTGCCAGCAATTCCCAAACAGGGGGCATTGAAAAACTGTTTTTT.

The chain employs TRBV9 and TRBJ1-6; no reliable D call. This CDR3 contains 12 residues. The germline gives CDR1 SGDLS, CDR2 YYNGEE. V was clipped by 4 bases and J by 6 bases, with 5 bases between them. The CDR3 DNA reads as TGTGCCAGCAGCACTAGTAATTCACCCCTCCACTTT. This translates into CASSTSNSPLHF.

The V gene is TRBV6-6, the J gene TRBJ1-1; TRBD1 matches 8 bases. Germline trimming cut 2 bases from V and 4 bases from J; bases unmatched to any gene: 3. Germline V gene lookup returns CDR1 MNHNY and CDR2 SVGAGI (reference sequence). This CDR3 is 14 amino acids long. CDR3 nucleotide sequence: TGTGCCAGCAGTTACGGACAGGGTTTCACTGAAGCTTTCTTT. Translating gives CASSYGQGFTEAFF.

This chain connects TRBV3-1 (or the pseudogene TRBV3-2) to TRBJ2-3, with 9 bases lining up with TRBD2. The CDR3 runs to 21 residues. Germline V gene data show CDR1 as LGHDT and CDR2 as YNNKEL (reference sequence). The V and J ends lost 1 base and 5 bases, in that order; junction bases with no gene match: 22. CDR3 protein: CASSQAPSGTSFSPAGDTQYF. The CDR3 DNA reads as TGTGCCAGCAGCCAAGCCCCGAGCGGGACTAGCTTTAGTCCCGCCGGAGATACGCAGTATTTT.

The chain recombines TRBV20-1 with TRBJ2-3; 7 bases match TRBD2. This CDR3 comprises 12 residues. The germline V gene encodes CDR1 DFQATT and CDR2 SNEGSKA (reference sequence). The trim removed 3 bases at V and 11 bases at J, leaving 8 bases unmatched. The CDR3 sequence: CSASLGGEGQYF. The CDR3 nucleotides read TGCAGTGCTAGTCTGGGGGGGGAAGGGCAGTATTTT.

This chain joins TRBV19 and TRBJ2-2; 10 bases line up with TRBD1. Germline V gene sequence: CDR1 LNHDA, CDR2 SQIVND (reference sequence). Trimming took 9 bases from V and 4 from J; bases not matched to a gene: 5. The CDR3 consists of 14 residues. The CDR3 region has the DNA TGTGCCAGCCGCCGGGACAGGGGCACCGGGGAGCTGTTTTTT. It yields the protein CASRRDRGTGELFF. Supplemented by reference TRBV19 and TRBJ2-2, the full variable domain reads DGGITQSPKYLFRKEGQNVTLSCEQNLNHDAMYWYRQDPGQGLRLIYYSQIVNDFQKGDIAEGYSVSREKKESFPLTVTSAQKNPTAFYLCASRRDRGTGELFFGEGSRLTVL.

This clone appeared a single time. J is TRBJ2-2 and V is TRBV5-1; TRBD2 matches at 8 bases. The CDR3 totals 16 residues. CDR1 SGHRS and CDR2 YFSETQ come from the germline V gene. After removal of 4 bases from V and 6 bases from J, the junction contained 11 bases not matched to a gene. The CDR3 sequence: CASSPISQREPGELFF. The DNA for the CDR3 is TGCGCCAGCAGCCCTATCTCCCAGCGGGAGCCCGGGGAGCTGTTTTTT.

The CDR3 DNA is TGTGCCAGCAGCCTGCGAGGGGGAGGGGTCTACAATGAGCAGTTCTTC. Its protein product is CASSLRGGGVYNEQFF. The V gene is TRBV3-1 (or the pseudogene TRBV3-2), the J gene TRBJ2-1; possible D gene TRBD2, 7 bases. Trimming pared 4 bases from V and 3 bases from J, leaving 16 bases between. Germline-derived CDR1 and CDR2 are LGHDT and YNNKEL (reference sequence). The CDR3 spans 16 residues.

The genes are TRBV5-1 and TRBJ1-2; no reliable D call. The CDR3 is 12 amino acids. Trimming took off 4 bases at V and 6 bases at J, with 10 bases between the two ends. The germline CDR1 and CDR2 sequences are SGHRS and YFSETQ. CDR3 nucleotides: TGCGCCAGCAGCGCAAGCGCCAATGGCTACACCTTC. Translation gives CASSASANGYTF.

The rearrangement uses TRBV19 and TRBJ1-5; 7 nucleotides align to TRBD1. The CDR3 covers 15 residues. V shed 7 bases and J 0 bases; nucleotides not matched to a gene: 6. Germline V gives CDR1 LNHDA, CDR2 SQIVND (reference sequence). The CDR3 here is CASTPDRDSNQPQHF. For the CDR3, the DNA is TGTGCCAGTACCCCAGACAGGGATAGCAATCAGCCCCAGCATTTT.

This chain links TRBV10-3 with TRBJ1-1, with D possibly being TRBD1 (5 bases). The CDR3 extends over 14 amino acids. V dropped 8 bases and J dropped 1 base, with 14 bases sitting between them. From germline, CDR1 is ENHRY and CDR2 SYGVKD. The CDR3 region is CAIGATTGNTEAFF. The CDR3 DNA follows: TGTGCCATCGGGGCGACAACAGGGAACACTGAAGCTTTCTTT.

This clone has only a few counts. The CDR3 DNA reads as TGTGCCAGCAGCTTGGATCAGCGTCAGGGCGATTCACCCCTCCACTTT. This codes for CASSLDQRQGDSPLHF. The chain joins TRBV5-6 to TRBJ1-6; perhaps TRBD1 as D (5 bases). V lost 0 bases to trimming and J lost 8 bases, with 15 bases between them. From germline, CDR1 is SGHDT and CDR2 YYEEEE. The CDR3 spans 16 residues.

The count of this clone is one. The chain carries TRBV28 and TRBJ2-3; D is possibly TRBD1 (6 bases). Germline-derived CDR1 and CDR2 are MDHEN and SYDVKM. There are 11 residues in the CDR3. V lost 8 bases, J lost 14 bases, and 17 bases lay in between. The CDR3 sequence: CASDTGTFMYF. The DNA of the CDR3 is TGTGCCAGCGATACCGGGACATTTATGTATTTT.

V gene TRBV19 combines with J gene TRBJ2-7, with a tentative D call TRBD1 (6 bases). The V end lost 7 bases, the J end lost 6 bases, and 19 bases lay between the germline ends. Per germline, CDR1 LNHDA and CDR2 SQIVND (reference sequence). This CDR3 contains 14 residues. Here the CDR3 reads CASKMGPGAREQYF. CDR3 nucleotide sequence: TGTGCCAGTAAGATGGGGCCAGGGGCCCGCGAGCAGTACTTC. Together with reference TRBV19 and TRBJ2-7, the CDR3 gives the full variable domain: DGGITQSPKYLFRKEGQNVTLSCEQNLNHDAMYWYRQDPGQGLRLIYYSQIVNDFQKGDIAEGYSVSREKKESFPLTVTSAQKNPTAFYLCASKMGPGAREQYFGPGTRLTVT.